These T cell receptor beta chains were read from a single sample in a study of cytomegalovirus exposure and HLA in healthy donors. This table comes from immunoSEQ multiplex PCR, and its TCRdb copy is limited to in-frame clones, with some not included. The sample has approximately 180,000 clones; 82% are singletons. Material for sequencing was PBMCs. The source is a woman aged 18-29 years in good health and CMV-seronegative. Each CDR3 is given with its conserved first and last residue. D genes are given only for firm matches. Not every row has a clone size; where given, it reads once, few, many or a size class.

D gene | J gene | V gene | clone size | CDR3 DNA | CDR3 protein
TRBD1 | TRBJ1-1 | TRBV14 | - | TGTGCCAGCAGCCAGGACAGGGTACAGACTGAAGCTTTCTTT | CASSQDRVQTEAFF
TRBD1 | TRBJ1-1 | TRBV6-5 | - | TGTGCCAGCAGGGGCAGGACAGGGCCTAACACTGAAGCTTTCTTT | CASRGRTGPNTEAFF
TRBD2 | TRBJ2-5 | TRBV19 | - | TGTGCCAGTAGTACGGGACTAGCGGGAGGCGGTGAGACCCAGTACTTC | CASSTGLAGGGETQYF
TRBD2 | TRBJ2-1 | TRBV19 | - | TGTGCCAGTACCCCAGGAGGGACTAGCGGCTACAATGAGCAGTTCTTC | CASTPGGTSGYNEQFF
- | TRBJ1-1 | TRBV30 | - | TGTGCCTGGAGTGTTGGACATATGAACACTGAAGCTTTCTTT | CAWSVGHMNTEAFF
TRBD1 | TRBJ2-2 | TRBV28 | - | TGTGCCAGCAGCCCTGTGGGGACAGGGGTAGTACTGACCCGACCGGGGAAGCTGTTTTTT | CASSPVGTGVVLTRPGKLFF
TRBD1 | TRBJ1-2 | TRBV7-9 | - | TGTGCCAGCAGCTTAGGACAGGGGGCTCGGGACTATGGCTACACCTTC | CASSLGQGARDYGYTF
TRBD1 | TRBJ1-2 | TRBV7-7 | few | TGTGCTAGCAGCTTAGCGCAGGGACAGCACTATGGCTACACCTTC | CASSLAQGQHYGYTF
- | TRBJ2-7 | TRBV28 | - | TGTGCCAGCAGTCCACCTCCTGGGCGGGGCTGGGGAAAGCAGTACTTC | CASSPPPGRGWGKQYF
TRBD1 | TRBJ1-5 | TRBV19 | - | TGTGCCGGGGGGGACAGGGGTGGGCAGCCCCAGCATTTT | CAGGDRGGQPQHF
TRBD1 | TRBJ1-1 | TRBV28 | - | TGTGCCAGCAGTCCCCAGGACAGGACCCATGAAGCTTTCTTT | CASSPQDRTHEAFF
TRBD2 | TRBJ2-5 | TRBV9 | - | TGTGCCAGCAGCGCTAGAGGATTAGCGGGAGTCTGGGAGACCCAGTACTTC | CASSARGLAGVWETQYF
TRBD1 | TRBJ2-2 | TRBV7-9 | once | TGTGCCAGCAGCTTCAGACAGGGCGGGGAGCTGTTTTTT | CASSFRQGGELFF
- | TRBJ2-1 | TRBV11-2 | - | TGTGCCAGCAGCCCGCCGGGACTTCGGCCCCTCTGGCGGTTCTTC | CASSPPGLRPLWRFF
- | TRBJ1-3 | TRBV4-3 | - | TGCGCCAGCAGCCACCCCGGAGTAGGACAGCTCTCTGGAAACACCATATATTTT | CASSHPGVGQLSGNTIYF
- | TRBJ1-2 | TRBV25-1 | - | TGTGCCAGCAGTGAATGGTCGCGGGGCCTCGGCTACACCTTC | CASSEWSRGLGYTF
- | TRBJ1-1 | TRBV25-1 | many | TGTGCCAGCAGTGATAGGCGGGAAGCTTTCTTT | CASSDRREAFF
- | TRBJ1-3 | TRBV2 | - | TGTGCCAGCAGTGAAGGGGGGCCTGGAAACACCATATATTTT | CASSEGGPGNTIYF
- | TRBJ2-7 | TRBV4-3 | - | TGCGCCAGCAGCCAAGCTTTTACCTCGGACTACGAGCAGTACTTC | CASSQAFTSDYEQYF
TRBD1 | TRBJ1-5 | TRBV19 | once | TGTGCCAGTAGTATCTTCGGACAGGGGGCTGGTAGCAATCAGCCCCAGCATTTT | CASSIFGQGAGSNQPQHF
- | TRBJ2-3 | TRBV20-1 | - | TGCAGTGCTAGTGAGGGAGATACGCAGTATTTT | CSASEGDTQYF
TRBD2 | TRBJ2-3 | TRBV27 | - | TGTGCCAGCAGAGGGTGGCGGGGGGAATTGGGGACAGATACGCAGTATTTT | CASRGWRGELGTDTQYF
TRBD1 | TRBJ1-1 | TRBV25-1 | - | TGTGCCAGCAGTCGCCGGGACAGGGGGCCGGTGACTGAAGCTTTCTTT | CASSRRDRGPVTEAFF
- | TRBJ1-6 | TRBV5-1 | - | TGCGCCAGCAGCCTTACACAACTCAGGGGCTATAATTCACCCCTCCACTTT | CASSLTQLRGYNSPLHF
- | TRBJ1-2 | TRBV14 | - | TGTGCCAGCAGCCCGCCGGGCCCCTTTACTGAAGCGGCCTATGGCTACACCTTC | CASSPPGPFTEAAYGYTF
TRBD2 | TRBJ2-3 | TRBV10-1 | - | TGCGCCAGCAGCCCTACTAGCGGGAGGGCCGGAGGAGATACGCAGTATTTT | CASSPTSGRAGGDTQYF
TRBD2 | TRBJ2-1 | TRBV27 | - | TGTGCCAGCAGGGCCTGGACTAGGAACAATGAGCAGTTCTTC | CASRAWTRNNEQFF
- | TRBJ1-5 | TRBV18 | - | TGTGCCAGCTCACATAACGCAGGGGATAGCAATCAGCCCCAGCATTTT | CASSHNAGDSNQPQHF
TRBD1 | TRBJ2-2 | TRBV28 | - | TGTGCCAGCAGTTTGGACAGGGGAGTGGAGCTGTTTTTT | CASSLDRGVELFF
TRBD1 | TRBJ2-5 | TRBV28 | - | TGTGCCAGCAGTCCCGGATTAGGACAGGGAGGACGGGAGACCCAGTACTTC | CASSPGLGQGGRETQYF
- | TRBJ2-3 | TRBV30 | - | TGTGCCTGGAGTGCAGGGAATACAGATACGCAGTATTTT | CAWSAGNTDTQYF
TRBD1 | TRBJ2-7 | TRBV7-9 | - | TGTGCCAGCAGCAAAGGCGGTGGGACAGACTCCTACGAGCAGTACTTC | CASSKGGGTDSYEQYF
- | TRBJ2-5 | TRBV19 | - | TGTGCCAGTAGTGCGTCCCCGGGGGAGACCCAGTACTTC | CASSASPGETQYF